The source of this T cell receptor beta chain is a study of Graves' ophthalmopathy and Graves' hyperthyroidism (dated 2018 in TCRdb). Notes on the research overall: Peripheral blood was collected at initial diagnosis, before any treatment. An independent validation cohort comprised around 19 hyperthyroidism patients and 17 patients who later progressed from hyperthyroidism to ophthalmopathy. In total, some 140 blood samples were TCR-sequenced: fewer than 50 ophthalmopathy, over 70 hyperthyroidism and 17 hyperthyroidism-to-ophthalmopathy patients. Following sample collection, hyperthyroidism patients were given methimazole at a starting dose of 30 mg daily, and ophthalmopathy patients were given high-dose intravenous methylprednisolone. The study used signatures of the TCR beta repertoire to tell Graves' ophthalmopathy apart from Graves' hyperthyroidism and to predict which patients would progress to ophthalmopathy. For training and testing, the roughly 93 patients in the discovery cohort were randomly divided in a 7:3 ratio. To explore V-J signatures that separate ophthalmopathy from hyperthyroidism, a discovery set of about a hundred patients was enrolled, consisting of roughly 45 with ophthalmopathy and around 57 with stable hyperthyroidism. In roughly six hyperthyroidism patients, the T-cell repertoires found in thyroid tissue were compared with those found in blood.

Germline trimming: 4 bases from V, 5 bases from J; junction bases outside gene matches: 8. Measured from the cysteine to the phenylalanine, the CDR3 is 14 residues long. The only DNA kept is the CDR3, 42 bases in frame from the first base. CDR1 and CDR2, per the germline V gene (reference sequence), are SGHKS and YYEKEE. There are many counts of this clonotype. Its antigen is not yet known. Nothing much larger sits one base from this clone, and base qualities are not available. A patient counted as having stable hyperthyroidism if there was no progression to ophthalmopathy within 18 months of follow-up. The hyperthyroidism patients were 18 to 65 years old and newly diagnosed, with a disease duration of less than 2 months. Patients with other autoimmune diseases, uncontrolled infections, pregnancy or lactation were excluded from the study. Diagnosis relied on clinical symptoms, serum thyroxine, TRAb, thyroid ultrasound and orbital computed tomography. Ficoll-Paque density gradient centrifugation was used to isolate PBMCs from about 10 ml of fresh peripheral blood. Total RNA was extracted using Trizol reagent, and RNA quality was checked on an Agilent 2100 Bioanalyzer.

TCR beta CDR3 regions were amplified from RNA transcripts for repertoire sequencing. A first-round RT-PCR used HTBI primers with the Qiagen OneStep RT-PCR kit, followed by a second-round multiplex PCR, size selection and purification. Libraries were sequenced paired-end with 100 bp reads on an Illumina HiSeq2000. On the authors' methods: Reads were processed with SOAPnuke, discarding reads with adapters, uncalled bases, mean Phred below 15, or no exact constant-primer or identifier match. COPE v1.2.5 was used to merge the high-quality paired reads. Clonotypes were defined as unique nucleotide sequences and were aligned to IMGT TRB V, D and J references using MiTCR v1.1. Only V-J combinations with frequency above 0.0001 were analysed, covering around 99% of repertoires. For each V-J combination, a TCR clonal expansion and chaos score was defined as the ratio of F50 clonal expansion to chaos observed in the TCRdist matrix. Features were reduced by Welch's t-statistics and random forest to over 10 V-J combinations, which fed a naive Bayes classifier. Thyroid-blood repertoire similarity was quantified with the Morisita-Horn index. The public reads were quality trimmed at Q25 with fastp and then assembled into clones with MiXCR by TCRdb, keeping productive beta chains. Entries that share a CDR3 protein sequence are merged under the most common genes and DNA. The V and J calls follow TCRdb's processing rather than the paper's. The sample profile shows about 380,000 distinct CDR3 sequences; 15% of them were found once. The top ten clones comprise 5.5% to 8% of the sample.

On the study overall, not on this receptor specifically: In validation, the model predicted ophthalmopathy progression with more than 70% sensitivity and 72.22% specificity; roughly eleven predicted patients were CT-confirmed with GO in a median of 6.5 months. Sample size was not predetermined statistically, and investigators were not blinded to group allocation. The 13-signature model separated ophthalmopathy from stable hyperthyroidism with around 90% sensitivity and just under 84% specificity in cross-validation, and 80%/75% in the test set. Most of the expanded thyroid clonotypes with a frequency above 0.001 were also detected in blood, and it was suggested that the thyroid immune response may be reflected by blood repertoires.

The source material was peripheral blood. The sequence was obtained from a woman aged 18-29 years with stable Graves' hyperthyroidism. Donor details come from another sample of the same person, matched by shared clones. The chain uses TRBV5-5 and TRBJ1-1; the central 7 bases match TRBD1. The CDR3 amino acid sequence is: CASSQGGAGTEAFF. Here is the DNA: TGTGCCAGCAGCCAGGGGGGGGCGGGGACTGAAGCTTTCTTT.